Below are 30 T cell receptor beta chains sequenced from a single sample in a study of Ad26.COV2.S vaccination and SARS-CoV-2 variants. Libraries were prepared by immunoSEQ multiplex PCR; TCRdb keeps only in-frame clonotypes and omits some of them. The table has some 250,000 clones, 85% to 90% seen once. Treatment specified: roughly 19 received Ad26.COV2.S at low or high dose, single or two shots; roughly five received placebo; per-sample allocation not given. The investigators took samples on day 63 after the first vaccine or placebo injection. The specimen comprised peripheral blood, sampled in a trial of Ad26.COV2.S vaccine versus placebo. Receptor source: a person aged 18 to 65 who received the Ad26.COV2.S COVID-19 vaccine or a placebo.

This chain uses TRBV6-5 with TRBJ2-7, with a weak D call TRBD2 (5 bases). V was clipped by 2 bases and J by 12 bases, with 17 bases between them. The CDR3 sequence is 13 residues long. Germline values: CDR1 MNHEY, CDR2 SVGAGI. The CDR3 nucleotides are TGTGCCAGCAGTTACGGCGGGCACTCGGAAAGGTACTTC. Protein sequence: CASSYGGHSERYF.

The chain employs TRBV19 and TRBJ2-2; 9 nucleotides agree with TRBD1. The germline V gene encodes CDR1 LNHDA and CDR2 SQIVND (reference sequence). There are 14 residues in the CDR3. Trimming took 8 bases from V and 4 from J; bases not matched to a gene: 5. DNA for the CDR3: TGTGCCAGTGTACAGGGGGCTGGCACCGGGGAGCTGTTTTTT. It encodes CASVQGAGTGELFF.

V gene TRBV19 combines with J gene TRBJ1-5, with a tentative D call TRBD1 (6 bases). The CDR3 contains 19 residues. Germline-derived CDR1 and CDR2 are LNHDA and SQIVND (reference sequence). Trimming took 1 base from V and 1 from J, leaving 20 bases between them. The CDR3 DNA is TGTGCCAGTAGTATAGGTCCGGCGCCGGGGGGGCTAAGCAATCAGCCCCAGCATTTT. It specifies CASSIGPAPGGLSNQPQHF.

The chain uses TRBV6-5 and TRBJ1-1; D gene uncertain. CDR1 and CDR2 (germline): MNHEY, SVGAGI. Trimming stripped 3 bases from V and 2 bases from J, with 10 bases between. The CDR3 is 14 amino acids. CDR3 DNA sequence: TGTGCCAGCAGTTATGTTAGGGCCAACACTGAAGCTTTCTTT. Its translation is CASSYVRANTEAFF.

The chain has TRBV12-3 or TRBV12-4 and TRBJ1-4; TRBD1 might be the D (5 bases). This CDR3 is built from 13 residues. V gave up 8 bases and J gave up 8 bases, with 15 bases separating them. Here the CDR3 reads CASSYRSGEKLFF. For the CDR3, the DNA is TGTGCCAGCTCGTACAGATCAGGGGAAAAACTGTTTTTT.

The chain carries TRBV29-1 and TRBJ1-2; D is uncertain. CDR3 size: 12 residues. CDR1 and CDR2 (germline): SQVTM, ANQGSEA. The V gene lost 4 bases and the J gene lost 2 bases, with 8 bases spanning the gap. DNA for the CDR3: TGCAGCGTTGGGGATCGAAACTATGGCTACACCTTC. This gives the protein CSVGDRNYGYTF. Together with reference TRBV29-1 and TRBJ1-2, the CDR3 gives the full variable domain: SAVISQKPSRDICQRGTSLTIQCQVDSQVTMMFWYRQQPGQSLTLIATANQGSEATYESGFVIDKFPISRPNLTFSTLTVSNMSPEDSSIYLCSVGDRNYGYTFGSGTRLTVV.

V usage is TRBV27 and J usage is TRBJ2-2; 9 bases fit TRBD1. V shed 5 bases, J shed 6 bases, and the junction held 4 bases outside the gene matches. CDR1 MNHEY and CDR2 SMNVEV come from the germline V gene (reference sequence). The CDR3 runs 14 residues. The CDR3 is CASSRDRVAGELFF. The CDR3 DNA sequence: TGTGCCAGCAGTCGGGACAGGGTGGCCGGGGAGCTGTTTTTT.

The genes are TRBV19 and TRBJ2-6; TRBD1 matches 10 bases. Germline-derived CDR1 and CDR2 are LNHDA and SQIVND (reference sequence). The CDR3 loop spans 21 amino acids. V lost 7 bases and J lost 0; bases outside the gene matches: 18. CDR3 sequence (DNA): TGTGCCAGTACCCCGGGGAGGTGGGACAGGGGACCTAGCTCTGGGGCCAACGTCCTGACTTTC. Its translation is CASTPGRWDRGPSSGANVLTF.

This sequence joins TRBV5-6 and TRBJ2-7; a weak D match, TRBD1 (6 bases). V lost 0 bases and J 0 bases, leaving 10 bases between the germline ends. Germline V lookup: CDR1 SGHDT, CDR2 YYEEEE. The CDR3 spans 15 residues. The CDR3: CASSLGQGSSYEQYF. CDR3 nucleotide sequence: TGTGCCAGCAGCTTGGGGCAGGGGAGCTCCTACGAGCAGTACTTC.

The rearrangement links TRBV4-2 to TRBJ2-5; 9 bases agree with TRBD1. The V segment lost 4 bases and the J segment 2 bases; nucleotides outside the gene matches: 8. The V gene's germline CDR1 is LGHNA and CDR2 YNFKEQ. The CDR3 covers 16 residues. CDR3 residues: CASSRQGQGAQETQYF. In nucleotides, the CDR3 is TGTGCCAGCAGCCGCCAGGGACAGGGTGCACAAGAGACCCAGTACTTC.

This chain connects TRBV7-6 to TRBJ2-2; TRBD2 matches at 12 bases. Germline values: CDR1 SGHVS, CDR2 FNYEAQ. With 0 bases clipped from V and 2 bases from J, the junction kept 7 bases outside the gene matches. CDR3 length: 19 amino acids. This chain's CDR3 is CASSLASTSGGINTGELFF. The CDR3 DNA reads TGTGCCAGCAGCTTAGCGAGTACTAGCGGGGGGATTAACACCGGGGAGCTGTTTTTT. Full variable domain (remainder filled in from reference TRBV7-6 and TRBJ2-2): GAGVSQSPRYKVTKRGQDVALRCDPISGHVSLYWYRQALGQGPEFLTYFNYEAQQDKSGLPNDRFSAERPEGSISTLTIQRTEQRDSAMYRCASSLASTSGGINTGELFFGEGSRLTVL.

J is TRBJ1-3 and V is TRBV28; D is possibly TRBD1 (5 bases). Germline-derived CDR1 and CDR2 are MDHEN and SYDVKM. The CDR3 spans 16 residues. Trimming pared 6 bases from V and 4 bases from J, leaving 19 bases between. CDR3 in DNA: TGTGCCAGCAGGACCCGCCCTAGGGGATTCGGAAACACCATATATTTT. It encodes CASRTRPRGFGNTIYF.

This clone occurred once. The chain carries TRBV28 and TRBJ1-2, with a possible D match to TRBD1 (5 bases). The CDR3 totals 16 residues. The ends were cut back, 2 bases at V and 4 bases at J, with 17 bases in the middle. Germline V gene data show CDR1 as MDHEN and CDR2 as SYDVKM. CDR3 bases: TGTGCCAGCAGTTTAAACCCTAGGGGTGAAGGCTATGGCTACACCTTC. It is translated as CASSLNPRGEGYGYTF.

The chain links TRBV7-9 to TRBJ1-1; D is perhaps TRBD1 (6 bases). The V end lost 1 base, the J end lost 0 bases, and 12 bases lay between the germline ends. The CDR3 loop spans 16 amino acids. Germline V lookup: CDR1 SEHNR, CDR2 FQNEAQ (reference sequence). The chain's CDR3 is CASSLEVGHLNTEAFF. The CDR3 nucleotides read TGTGCCAGCAGCTTAGAAGTGGGACACTTGAACACTGAAGCTTTCTTT.

This chain joins TRBV30 and TRBJ1-4; D remains unclear. Trimming took off 0 bases at V and 0 bases at J, with 8 bases between the two ends. CDR1 and CDR2 from the germline V gene are GTSNPN and SVGIG (reference sequence). The CDR3 loop spans 15 amino acids. DNA of the CDR3: TGTGCCTGGAGTGTACTCCTAGCAACTAATGAAAAACTGTTTTTT. Protein: CAWSVLLATNEKLFF.

The chain carries TRBV6-5 and TRBJ2-7; possible D gene TRBD1, 6 bases. The CDR3 consists of 13 residues. Deletions cut 5 bases from V and 5 bases from J, with 13 bases between. Germline CDR1 reads MNHEY; CDR2 reads SVGAGI. CDR3 bases: TGTGCCAGCAGTCAACAGGGTTTGCACGAGCAGTACTTC. Translating it yields CASSQQGLHEQYF.

The V call is TRBV7-2, the J call TRBJ2-3; D gene ambiguous. The germline V and J ends were trimmed by 1 base and 0 bases, with 2 bases remaining between them. This CDR3 is built from 13 residues. The V gene's germline CDR1 is SGHTA and CDR2 FQGNSA. The DNA for the CDR3 is TGTGCCAGCAGCTTAGGTAGCACAGATACGCAGTATTTT. Translating gives CASSLGSTDTQYF.

The chain couples TRBV3-1 (or the pseudogene TRBV3-2) to TRBJ2-7; TRBD1 is a possible D gene (5 bases). The V gene lost 0 bases and the J gene lost 3 bases, with 12 bases spanning the gap. The CDR3 runs to 15 residues. From germline, CDR1 is LGHDT and CDR2 YNNKEL (reference sequence). Here the CDR3 reads CASSQDWQGIYEQYF. CDR3 bases: TGTGCCAGCAGCCAAGATTGGCAGGGAATCTACGAGCAGTACTTC.

This clone is a singleton in its sample. The chain carries TRBV5-1 and TRBJ2-7, with D perhaps matching TRBD2 (7 bases). V was trimmed by 2 bases and J by 2 bases, leaving 29 bases between them. The CDR3 is 20 residues long. Germline V gene lookup returns CDR1 SGHRS and CDR2 YFSETQ. CDR3 bases: TGCGCCAGCAGCTTTGGAGGGGGTGGGGCGGGAGCATTGGAGACCTACGAGCAGTACTTC. Translated: CASSFGGGGAGALETYEQYF.

The chain links TRBV3-1 (or the pseudogene TRBV3-2) to TRBJ2-3; maybe TRBD1 (6 bases). Per the germline V gene, CDR1 is LGHDT and CDR2 is YNNKEL (reference sequence). V was clipped by 0 bases and J by 6 bases, with 16 bases between them. CDR3 length: 16 amino acids. The CDR3 DNA reads as TGTGCCAGCAGCCAAGATGTTGGACAGCCGATGGATACGCAGTATTTT. It yields the protein CASSQDVGQPMDTQYF.

CDR3 amino acids: CASSLVGGDSEAFF. In DNA, the CDR3 is TGCGCCAGCAGCTTGGTTGGGGGGGACAGTGAAGCTTTCTTT. V is TRBV5-1 and J is TRBJ1-1; 7 bases fit TRBD1. The ends lost 0 bases at V and 7 bases at J; junction bases unmatched: 6. The germline V gene encodes CDR1 SGHRS and CDR2 YFSETQ. This CDR3 is built from 14 residues.

The CDR3 region is CAISATPKGGAFF. The DNA of the CDR3 is TGTGCCATCAGTGCAACCCCAAAAGGAGGAGCTTTCTTT. The V and J genes are TRBV10-3 and TRBJ1-1; D is unresolved. There are 13 residues in the CDR3. Germline V gene lookup returns CDR1 ENHRY and CDR2 SYGVKD. Trimming left V 4 bases short and J 10 bases short, with 16 bases between.

This clone turned up a few times. V usage is TRBV27 and J usage is TRBJ1-6; D may be TRBD1 (5 bases). V lost 10 bases and J 10 bases, leaving 11 bases between the germline ends. CDR3 length: 11 residues. Germline CDR1 MNHEY, CDR2 SMNVEV (reference sequence). CDR3 in DNA: TGTGCCACTCCTGGGGGATCACCCCTCCACTTT. Its translation: CATPGGSPLHF.

This chain joins TRBV19 and TRBJ2-1, with D possibly TRBD1 on 5 matching bases. Germline-derived CDR1 and CDR2 are LNHDA and SQIVND (reference sequence). V lost 3 bases to trimming and J lost 6 bases, with 12 bases between them. This CDR3 contains 14 residues. CDR3 in DNA: TGTGCCAGTAGTATCCAAGGGGATTTCAATGAGCAGTTCTTC. Translation gives CASSIQGDFNEQFF.

V usage is TRBV28 and J usage is TRBJ2-5; 7 nucleotides line up with TRBD1. The V gene end was trimmed by 7 bases and the J gene end by 5 bases; junction bases not matched to a gene: 13. Germline values: CDR1 MDHEN, CDR2 SYDVKM. The CDR3 totals 15 residues. The CDR3 is CASKPLTGKLETQYF. CDR3 coding DNA: TGTGCCAGCAAACCTTTGACAGGGAAGTTGGAGACCCAGTACTTC. The full variable domain, in which reference TRBV28 and TRBJ2-5 provide the parts outside the CDR3, is DVKVTQSSRYLVKRTGEKVFLECVQDMDHENMFWYRQDPGLGLRLIYFSYDVKMKEKGDIPEGYSVSREKKERFSLILESASTNQTSMYLCASKPLTGKLETQYFGPGTRLLVL.

The CDR3 region has the DNA TGCGCCAGCAGCCAAGATTATAAGCGGGAGGCCTACAATGAGCAGTTCTTC. It is translated as CASSQDYKREAYNEQFF. The chain recombines TRBV4-3 with TRBJ2-1, with 9 bases aligning to TRBD2. Germline trimming cut 0 bases from V and 2 bases from J; bases unmatched to any gene: 5. CDR1 and CDR2 from the germline V gene are LGHNA and YSLEER. The CDR3 is 17 amino acids.

The gene calls are TRBV19 and TRBJ2-7; TRBD1 matches 8 bases. The CDR3 runs 15 residues. From germline, CDR1 is LNHDA and CDR2 SQIVND (reference sequence). Trimming removed 10 bases from V and 1 base from J; junction bases left unmatched: 12. For the CDR3, the DNA is TGTGCCACCACCTTGACAGGGGACCTTTCCTACGAGCAGTACTTC. It specifies CATTLTGDLSYEQYF.

This clone is a singleton in its sample. The chain couples TRBV6-6 to TRBJ2-7; 9 bases fit TRBD1. CDR1 and CDR2 (germline): MNHNY, SVGAGI (reference sequence). The CDR3 is 16 residues long. The J segment lost 6 bases and the V segment lost 2 bases, leaving 11 bases of the junction unmatched. CDR3 sequence (DNA): TGTGCCAGCAGTTACCCGGTCGGGGGACAGGGAAGCGAGCAGTACTTC. This encodes CASSYPVGGQGSEQYF.

The rearrangement uses TRBV9 and TRBJ2-3, with D hard to call. This CDR3 contains 13 residues. V was clipped by 4 bases and J by 7 bases, with 13 bases between them. Germline V CDR1 and CDR2: SGDLS, YYNGEE. CDR3: CASSQEWGNTQYF. For the CDR3, the DNA is TGTGCCAGCAGCCAAGAGTGGGGTAATACGCAGTATTTT.

This clone was observed a few times. J is TRBJ2-7 and V is TRBV18; 9 nucleotides line up with TRBD1. The CDR3 has 13 amino acids. The germline V gene has CDR1 KGHSH and CDR2 LQKENI. J gave up 5 bases and V 7 bases, and 6 bases lay outside the gene matches. CDR3 sequence: CASFRDRDHEQYF. DNA for the CDR3: TGTGCCAGCTTTCGGGACAGGGACCACGAGCAGTACTTC.